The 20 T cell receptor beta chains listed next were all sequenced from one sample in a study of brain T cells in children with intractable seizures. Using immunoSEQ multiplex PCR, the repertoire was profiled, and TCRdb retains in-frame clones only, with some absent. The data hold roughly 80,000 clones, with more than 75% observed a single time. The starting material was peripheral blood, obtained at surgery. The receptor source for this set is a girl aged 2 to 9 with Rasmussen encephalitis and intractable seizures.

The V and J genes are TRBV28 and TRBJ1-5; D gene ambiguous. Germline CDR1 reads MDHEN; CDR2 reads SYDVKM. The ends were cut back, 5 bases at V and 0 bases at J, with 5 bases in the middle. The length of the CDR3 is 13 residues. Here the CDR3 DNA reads TGTGCCAGCAGTCCTAATAGCAATCAGCCCCAGCATTTT. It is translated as CASSPNSNQPQHF.

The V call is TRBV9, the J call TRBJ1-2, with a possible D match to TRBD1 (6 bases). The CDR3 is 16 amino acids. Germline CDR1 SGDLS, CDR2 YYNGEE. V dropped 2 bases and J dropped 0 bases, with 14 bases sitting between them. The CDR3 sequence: CASSVLDSTPNYGYTF. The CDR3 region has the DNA TGTGCCAGCAGCGTCTTGGACAGCACTCCTAACTATGGCTACACCTTC. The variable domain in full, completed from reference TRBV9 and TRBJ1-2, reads DSGVTQTPKHLITATGQRVTLRCSPRSGDLSVYWYQQSLDQGLQFLIQYYNGEERAKGNILERFSAQQFPDLHSELNLSSLELGDSALYFCASSVLDSTPNYGYTFGSGTRLTVV.

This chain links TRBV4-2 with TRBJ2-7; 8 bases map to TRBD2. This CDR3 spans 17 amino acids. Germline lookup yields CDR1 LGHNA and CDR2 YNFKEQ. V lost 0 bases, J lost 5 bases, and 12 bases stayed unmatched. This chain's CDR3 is CASSQETWREVAHEQYF. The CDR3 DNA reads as TGTGCCAGCAGCCAAGAGACTTGGCGGGAGGTCGCCCACGAGCAGTACTTC.

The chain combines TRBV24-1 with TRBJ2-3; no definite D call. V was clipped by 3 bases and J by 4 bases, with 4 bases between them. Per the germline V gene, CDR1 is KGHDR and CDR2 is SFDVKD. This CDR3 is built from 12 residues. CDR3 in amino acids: CATSDRADTQYF. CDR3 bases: TGTGCCACCAGTGATCGGGCAGATACGCAGTATTTT.

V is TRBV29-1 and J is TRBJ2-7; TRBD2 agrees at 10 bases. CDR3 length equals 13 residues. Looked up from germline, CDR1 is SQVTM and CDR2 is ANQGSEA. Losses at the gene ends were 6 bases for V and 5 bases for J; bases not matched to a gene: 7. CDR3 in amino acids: CSVKGLAINEQYF. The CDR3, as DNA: TGCAGCGTAAAGGGACTAGCGATCAACGAGCAGTACTTC.

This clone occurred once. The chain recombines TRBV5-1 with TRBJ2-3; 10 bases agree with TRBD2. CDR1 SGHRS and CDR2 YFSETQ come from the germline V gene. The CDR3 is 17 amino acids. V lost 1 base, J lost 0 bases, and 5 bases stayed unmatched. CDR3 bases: TGCGCCAGCAGCTTGACTAGCGGGACCGTTAGCACAGATACGCAGTATTTT. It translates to CASSLTSGTVSTDTQYF.

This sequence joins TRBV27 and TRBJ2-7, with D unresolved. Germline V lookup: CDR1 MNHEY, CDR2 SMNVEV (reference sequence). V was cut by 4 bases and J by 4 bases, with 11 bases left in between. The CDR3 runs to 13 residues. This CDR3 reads CASSSPEAYEQYF. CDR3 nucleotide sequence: TGTGCCAGCAGTTCTCCTGAAGCATACGAGCAGTACTTC.

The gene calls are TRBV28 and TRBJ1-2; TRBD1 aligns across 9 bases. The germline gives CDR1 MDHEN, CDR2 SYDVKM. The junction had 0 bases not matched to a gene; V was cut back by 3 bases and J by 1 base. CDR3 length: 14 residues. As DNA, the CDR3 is TGTGCCAGCAGTTTGGACAGGGGTAACTATGGCTACACCTTC. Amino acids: CASSLDRGNYGYTF.

The CDR3 here is CASSRLAGFGDEQYF. CDR3 nucleotide sequence: TGCGCCAGCAGTCGTTTAGCGGGATTCGGAGACGAGCAGTACTTC. V is TRBV10-1 and J is TRBJ2-7, with 8 bases identical to TRBD2. Losses at the gene ends were 5 bases for V and 5 bases for J; bases not matched to a gene: 11. CDR3 length: 15 residues. Germline CDR1 and CDR2: WNHNN and SYGVQD (reference sequence).

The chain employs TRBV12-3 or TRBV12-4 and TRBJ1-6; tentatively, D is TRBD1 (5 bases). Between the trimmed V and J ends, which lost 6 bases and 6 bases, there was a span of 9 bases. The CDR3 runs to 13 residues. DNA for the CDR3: TGTGCCAGCAGGACAGACCTTAATTCACCCCTCCACTTT. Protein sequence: CASRTDLNSPLHF.

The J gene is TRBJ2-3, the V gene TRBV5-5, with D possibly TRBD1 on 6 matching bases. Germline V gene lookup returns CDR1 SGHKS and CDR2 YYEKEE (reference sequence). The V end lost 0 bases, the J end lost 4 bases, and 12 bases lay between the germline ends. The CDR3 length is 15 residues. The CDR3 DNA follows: TGTGCCAGCAGCTTGGGACAGGCGGGCGCAGATACGCAGTATTTT. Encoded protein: CASSLGQAGADTQYF.

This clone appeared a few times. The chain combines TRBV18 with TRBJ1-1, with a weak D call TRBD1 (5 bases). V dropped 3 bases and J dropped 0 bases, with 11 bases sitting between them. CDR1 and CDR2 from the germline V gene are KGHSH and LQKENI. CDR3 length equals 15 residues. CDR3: CASSPGRDMNTEAFF. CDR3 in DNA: TGTGCCAGCTCACCGGGACGAGACATGAACACTGAAGCTTTCTTT.

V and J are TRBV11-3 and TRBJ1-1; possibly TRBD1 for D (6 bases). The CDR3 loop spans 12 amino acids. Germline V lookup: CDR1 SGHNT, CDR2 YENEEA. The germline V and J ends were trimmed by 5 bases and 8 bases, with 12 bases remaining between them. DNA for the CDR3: TGTGCCAGCAGCGTTACAGGGTCGGAAGCTTTCTTT. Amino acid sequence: CASSVTGSEAFF.

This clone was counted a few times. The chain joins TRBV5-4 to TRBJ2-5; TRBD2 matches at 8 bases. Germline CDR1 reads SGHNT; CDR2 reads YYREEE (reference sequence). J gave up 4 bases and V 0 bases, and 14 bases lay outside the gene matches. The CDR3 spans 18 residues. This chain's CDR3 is CASSLGGLSGSIVETQYF. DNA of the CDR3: TGTGCCAGCAGCTTGGGGGGACTAAGCGGGAGCATTGTAGAGACCCAGTACTTC.

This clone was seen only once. In nucleotides, the CDR3 is TGTGCCAGCAGTGACCCTAGGGGCTCTGGGGCCAACGTCCTGACTTTC. Its translation: CASSDPRGSGANVLTF. The chain carries TRBV6-1 and TRBJ2-6, with a possible D match to TRBD1 (5 bases). The CDR3 loop spans 16 amino acids. Per the germline V gene, CDR1 is MNHNS and CDR2 is SASEGT. V lost 3 bases, J lost 0 bases, and 9 bases lay in between.

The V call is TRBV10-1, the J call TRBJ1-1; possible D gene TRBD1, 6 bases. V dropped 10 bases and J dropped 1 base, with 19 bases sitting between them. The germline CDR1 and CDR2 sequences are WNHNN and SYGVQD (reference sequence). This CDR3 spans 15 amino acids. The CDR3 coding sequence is TGCGCCACCTACCAAGGGGGGGGAGAGAACACTGAAGCTTTCTTT. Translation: CATYQGGGENTEAFF.

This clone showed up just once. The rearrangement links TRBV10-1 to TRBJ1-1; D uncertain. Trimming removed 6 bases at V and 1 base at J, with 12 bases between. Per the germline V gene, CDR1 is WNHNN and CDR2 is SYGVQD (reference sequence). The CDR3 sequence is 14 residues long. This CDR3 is CASRKEGSNTEAFF. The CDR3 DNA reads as TGCGCCAGCAGGAAAGAGGGATCGAACACTGAAGCTTTCTTT.

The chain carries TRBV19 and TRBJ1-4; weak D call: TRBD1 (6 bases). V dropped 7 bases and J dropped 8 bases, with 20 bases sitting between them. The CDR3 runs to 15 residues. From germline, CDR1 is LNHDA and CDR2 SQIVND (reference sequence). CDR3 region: CASIAVGQGSEKLFF. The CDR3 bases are TGTGCCAGTATAGCGGTGGGGCAGGGGTCGGAAAAACTGTTTTTT.

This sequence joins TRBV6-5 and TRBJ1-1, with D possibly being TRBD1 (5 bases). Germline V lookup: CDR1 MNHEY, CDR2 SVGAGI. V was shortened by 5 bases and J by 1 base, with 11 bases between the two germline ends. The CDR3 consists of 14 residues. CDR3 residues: CASSIQTGNTEAFF. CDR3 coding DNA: TGTGCCAGCAGTATTCAAACAGGGAACACTGAAGCTTTCTTT.

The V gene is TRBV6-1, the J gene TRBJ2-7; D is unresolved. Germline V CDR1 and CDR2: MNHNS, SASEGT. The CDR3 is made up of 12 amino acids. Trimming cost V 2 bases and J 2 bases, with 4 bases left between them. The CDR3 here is CASSESPYEQYF. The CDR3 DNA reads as TGTGCCAGCAGTGAAAGTCCCTACGAGCAGTACTTC.